This T cell receptor beta chain emerged from a study of blood T cell repertoires in COVID-19. Overall study: COVID-19 samples, acute and convalescent, were from the United States, Italy and Spain. T cells, B-cell-depleted T cells, or PBMCs provided the cDNA or gDNA that served as material.

Authors' data handling: Amplification from reference gene primers served as the basis for estimated nucleated cell counts. The assay was immunoSEQ multiplex PCR, and TCRdb's table has in-frame clones only and misses some. V and J calls and clone size follow that table, whereas D and trimming were derived from the DNA. The sample has 300,000 to 450,000 clones, around nine tenths seen once; the top ten hold approximately 2.9%. The germline V gene has CDR1 SNHLY and CDR2 FYNNEI. The CDR3 is 16 residues long. The junction had 10 bases not matched to a gene; V was cut back by 4 bases and J by 7 bases. The chain has TRBV2 and TRBJ2-7; TRBD2 agrees at 13 bases. The sample taken for sequencing was peripheral blood. This sequence originates from a human donor in a cohort sampled during active COVID-19. The CDR3 DNA sequence: TGTGCCAGCAGTGGGGACACTAGCGGGAGGGCCGGGGAGCAGTACTTC. Protein product: CASSGDTSGRAGEQYF. The full variable domain, with the rest looked up from reference TRBV2 and TRBJ2-7, is EPEVTQTPSHQVTQMGQEVILRCVPISNHLYFYWYRQILGQKVEFLVSFYNNEISEKSEIFDDQFSVERPDGSNFTLKIRSTKLEDSAMYFCASSGDTSGRAGEQYFGPGTRLTVT.